These T cell receptor beta chains were read from a single sample in a study of radiation and T cells in renal cell carcinoma. Generated by immunoSEQ multiplex PCR, the TCRdb table keeps only in-frame clones and is missing some. In the table there are about 140,000 clones, around 78% of which are singletons. The material sequenced was blood, taken from a patient whose treatment included radiotherapy and nephrectomy. The receptors originated from a woman aged 45-65 years with renal cell carcinoma. Each CDR3 is given with its conserved first and last residue. A D gene is named only where the DNA matches it firmly. For some rows the clone size is stated as once, few or many, or as a class when expanded; others skip it.

CDR3 protein: CSVKTNEQFF
CDR3 DNA: TGCAGCGTCAAGACCAATGAGCAGTTCTTC
clone size: -
J gene: TRBJ2-1
V gene: TRBV29-1
D gene: -

CDR3 protein: CASSPETGGWNGYTF
CDR3 DNA: TGTGCCAGCAGTCCGGAGACAGGGGGGTGGAATGGCTACACCTTC
clone size: -
J gene: TRBJ1-2
V gene: TRBV28
D gene: TRBD1

CDR3 protein: CASSEGSGVPQPQHF
CDR3 DNA: TGTGCCAGCAGTGAAGGCTCGGGGGTCCCTCAGCCCCAGCATTTT
clone size: -
J gene: TRBJ1-5
V gene: TRBV6-1
D gene: -

CDR3 protein: CASSLGPGTGGEKLFF
CDR3 DNA: TGTGCCAGCAGCTTAGGGCCCGGGACAGGTGGTGAAAAACTGTTTTTT
clone size: -
J gene: TRBJ1-4
V gene: TRBV7-9
D gene: TRBD1

CDR3 protein: CASRGGQGSSYEQYF
CDR3 DNA: TGTGCCAGCAGGGGGGGACAGGGGTCCTCCTACGAGCAGTACTTC
clone size: -
J gene: TRBJ2-7
V gene: TRBV6-6
D gene: TRBD1

CDR3 protein: CASSPGTGAYEQYF
CDR3 DNA: TGTGCCAGCAGCCCCGGGACAGGGGCCTACGAGCAGTACTTC
clone size: -
J gene: TRBJ2-7
V gene: TRBV5-5
D gene: TRBD1

CDR3 protein: CAIWDRGLYEQYF
CDR3 DNA: TGTGCCATCTGGGACAGGGGTCTCTACGAGCAGTACTTC
clone size: once
J gene: TRBJ2-7
V gene: TRBV10-3
D gene: TRBD1

CDR3 protein: CASSQDPRRWGEEETQYF
CDR3 DNA: TGTGCCAGCAGCCAAGATCCCCGCAGGTGGGGCGAGGAGGAGACCCAGTACTTC
clone size: -
J gene: TRBJ2-5
V gene: TRBV14
D gene: -

CDR3 protein: CASSGTSGGAVYEQFF
CDR3 DNA: TGTGCCAGCAGCGGTACTAGCGGGGGGGCAGTATATGAGCAGTTCTTC
clone size: once
J gene: TRBJ2-1
V gene: TRBV9
D gene: TRBD2

CDR3 protein: CASSVGGPYEQYF
CDR3 DNA: TGTGCCAGCAGCGTGGGTGGCCCCTACGAGCAGTACTTC
clone size: -
J gene: TRBJ2-7
V gene: TRBV5-6
D gene: -

CDR3 protein: CAIRETSGRTDTQYF
CDR3 DNA: TGTGCCATCAGGGAGACTAGCGGTCGCACAGATACGCAGTATTTT
clone size: -
J gene: TRBJ2-3
V gene: TRBV10-3
D gene: TRBD2

CDR3 protein: CASSPVGQGLSPLHF
CDR3 DNA: TGTGCCAGCAGTCCCGTGGGACAGGGGTTGTCACCCCTCCACTTT
clone size: -
J gene: TRBJ1-6
V gene: TRBV11-2
D gene: TRBD1

CDR3 protein: CASRATYLTGMYEQYF
CDR3 DNA: TGTGCCAGCAGAGCGACTTATCTGACAGGAATGTACGAGCAGTACTTC
clone size: -
J gene: TRBJ2-7
V gene: TRBV2
D gene: -

CDR3 protein: CASSGTYNEQFF
CDR3 DNA: TGTGCCAGCAGCGGAACGTACAATGAGCAGTTCTTC
clone size: -
J gene: TRBJ2-1
V gene: TRBV9
D gene: -

CDR3 protein: CASSEKRSSYNEQFF
CDR3 DNA: TGTGCCAGCAGTGAGAAGCGGAGCTCCTACAATGAGCAGTTCTTC
clone size: -
J gene: TRBJ2-1
V gene: TRBV2
D gene: -

CDR3 protein: CASSSRENTEAFF
CDR3 DNA: TGTGCCAGCAGCTCGAGAGAAAACACTGAAGCTTTCTTT
clone size: -
J gene: TRBJ1-1
V gene: TRBV7-9
D gene: -

CDR3 protein: CASSLAGHRETQYF
CDR3 DNA: TGTGCCAGCAGCTTGGCCGGGCACCGGGAGACCCAGTACTTC
clone size: many
J gene: TRBJ2-5
V gene: TRBV7-9
D gene: -

CDR3 protein: CASNVDGSVNTEAFF
CDR3 DNA: TGTGCCAGCAACGTCGACGGGTCCGTGAACACTGAAGCTTTCTTT
clone size: -
J gene: TRBJ1-1
V gene: TRBV9
D gene: -

CDR3 protein: CASSARVYTEAFF
CDR3 DNA: TGTGCCAGTAGTGCCAGGGTTTACACTGAAGCTTTCTTT
clone size: -
J gene: TRBJ1-1
V gene: TRBV19
D gene: -

CDR3 protein: CASSYSRESNEQFF
CDR3 DNA: TGTGCCAGCAGTTACTCACGGGAATCCAATGAGCAGTTCTTC
clone size: -
J gene: TRBJ2-1
V gene: TRBV6-5
D gene: -

CDR3 protein: CASSLSADEKLFF
CDR3 DNA: TGTGCCAGCAGTTTATCCGCGGATGAAAAACTGTTTTTT
clone size: -
J gene: TRBJ1-4
V gene: TRBV27
D gene: -

CDR3 protein: CASSPTEQGKLFF
CDR3 DNA: TGCGCCAGCAGCCCCACGGAGCAGGGAAAACTGTTTTTT
clone size: -
J gene: TRBJ1-4
V gene: TRBV5-1
D gene: -

CDR3 protein: CAWSFRATPGNQPQHF
CDR3 DNA: TGTGCCTGGAGTTTCCGGGCTACTCCTGGCAATCAGCCCCAGCATTTT
clone size: -
J gene: TRBJ1-5
V gene: TRBV30
D gene: -

CDR3 protein: CSAGETQYF
CDR3 DNA: TGCAGTGCCGGGGAGACCCAGTACTTC
clone size: -
J gene: TRBJ2-5
V gene: TRBV20-1
D gene: -

CDR3 protein: CASSLTDTQYF
CDR3 DNA: TGTGCCAGCAGCTTGACAGATACGCAGTATTTT
clone size: -
J gene: TRBJ2-3
V gene: TRBV7-2
D gene: -

CDR3 protein: CASSLGVAGQPQHF
CDR3 DNA: TGCGCCAGCAGCTTGGGGGTGGCTGGGCAGCCCCAGCATTTT
clone size: -
J gene: TRBJ1-5
V gene: TRBV5-1
D gene: -

CDR3 protein: CASSIRGSPDDEQYF
CDR3 DNA: TGTGCCAGTAGTATACGAGGCAGCCCTGATGACGAGCAGTACTTC
clone size: -
J gene: TRBJ2-7
V gene: TRBV19
D gene: -

CDR3 protein: CASYPGPINYGYTF
CDR3 DNA: TGTGCCAGCTACCCTGGGCCCATTAACTATGGCTACACCTTC
clone size: -
J gene: TRBJ1-2
V gene: TRBV6-1
D gene: -

CDR3 protein: CATSEGGETQYF
CDR3 DNA: TGTGCCACCAGTGAGGGTGGGGAGACCCAGTACTTC
clone size: -
J gene: TRBJ2-5
V gene: TRBV15
D gene: -

CDR3 protein: CASSLRGSGLRTEAFF
CDR3 DNA: TGTGCCAGCAGCTTACGAGGGTCTGGGTTAAGGACTGAAGCTTTCTTT
clone size: few
J gene: TRBJ1-1
V gene: TRBV2
D gene: -

CDR3 protein: CARPPAPVTQPQHF
CDR3 DNA: TGTGCCAGACCCCCGGCACCCGTTACTCAGCCCCAGCATTTT
clone size: few
J gene: TRBJ1-5
V gene: TRBV6-5
D gene: -

CDR3 protein: CASSEGAVNEKLFF
CDR3 DNA: TGCGCCAGCAGCGAGGGGGCGGTTAATGAAAAACTGTTTTTT
clone size: -
J gene: TRBJ1-4
V gene: TRBV5-1
D gene: TRBD1

CDR3 protein: CAWSAPDTSSYEQYF
CDR3 DNA: TGTGCCTGGAGTGCCCCCGATACGAGCTCCTACGAGCAGTACTTC
clone size: -
J gene: TRBJ2-7
V gene: TRBV30
D gene: -

CDR3 protein: CASSTGQGRNEKLFF
CDR3 DNA: TGTGCCAGTAGTACGGGACAGGGTCGTAATGAAAAACTGTTTTTT
clone size: few
J gene: TRBJ1-4
V gene: TRBV19
D gene: TRBD1

CDR3 protein: CASTSTSTWTEAFF
CDR3 DNA: TGTGCCAGCACCTCGACCAGTACTTGGACTGAAGCTTTCTTT
clone size: -
J gene: TRBJ1-1
V gene: TRBV18
D gene: -

CDR3 protein: CASSQGSGTGEGTPLHF
CDR3 DNA: TGCGCCAGCAGCCAAGGTTCCGGGACAGGGGAAGGAACACCCCTCCACTTT
clone size: -
J gene: TRBJ1-6
V gene: TRBV4-1
D gene: TRBD1

CDR3 protein: CASSTQGGGELFF
CDR3 DNA: TGTGCCAGCAGTACACAGGGAGGCGGGGAGCTGTTTTTT
clone size: -
J gene: TRBJ2-2
V gene: TRBV6-6
D gene: -

CDR3 protein: CSAGWGNEQFF
CDR3 DNA: TGCAGTGCCGGATGGGGAAATGAGCAGTTCTTC
clone size: -
J gene: TRBJ2-1
V gene: TRBV20-1
D gene: -

CDR3 protein: CASSRGDYEQYF
CDR3 DNA: TGTGCCAGCAGTCGAGGGGACTACGAGCAGTACTTC
clone size: -
J gene: TRBJ2-7
V gene: TRBV6-6
D gene: -

CDR3 protein: CACTYMDRGFTEAFF
CDR3 DNA: TGTGCCTGCACATACATGGACAGGGGGTTCACTGAAGCTTTCTTT
clone size: -
J gene: TRBJ1-1
V gene: TRBV30
D gene: TRBD1

CDR3 protein: CASSYRGGQPQHF
CDR3 DNA: TGTGCCAGCAGTTACCGAGGCGGTCAGCCCCAGCATTTT
clone size: -
J gene: TRBJ1-5
V gene: TRBV6-6
D gene: -

CDR3 protein: CASSLVGGSYEQYF
CDR3 DNA: TGTGCCAGCAGCTTGGTGGGCGGGAGCTACGAGCAGTACTTC
clone size: -
J gene: TRBJ2-7
V gene: TRBV5-6
D gene: TRBD2

CDR3 protein: CASSEGRDTEAFF
CDR3 DNA: TGTGCCAGCAGTGAGGGGAGGGACACTGAAGCTTTCTTT
clone size: -
J gene: TRBJ1-1
V gene: TRBV2
D gene: -

CDR3 protein: CAISPSNGEETQYF
CDR3 DNA: TGTGCCATCAGCCCTTCGAACGGGGAAGAGACCCAGTACTTC
clone size: once
J gene: TRBJ2-5
V gene: TRBV10-3
D gene: -

CDR3 protein: CASSPGQGSNQPQHF
CDR3 DNA: TGTGCCAGCTCACCCGGACAGGGTAGCAATCAGCCCCAGCATTTT
clone size: -
J gene: TRBJ1-5
V gene: TRBV18
D gene: TRBD1

CDR3 protein: CASSHPWTIPGEKLFF
CDR3 DNA: TGCGCCAGCAGCCACCCCTGGACCATCCCGGGTGAAAAACTGTTTTTT
clone size: -
J gene: TRBJ1-4
V gene: TRBV4-3
D gene: -

CDR3 protein: CASRPAQLYEQYF
CDR3 DNA: TGTGCCAGCAGACCAGCACAGCTGTACGAGCAGTACTTC
clone size: -
J gene: TRBJ2-7
V gene: TRBV6-5
D gene: -

CDR3 protein: CASRWRRAGSSYEQYF
CDR3 DNA: TGTGCCAGCAGGTGGCGGAGGGCGGGGAGCTCCTACGAGCAGTACTTC
clone size: -
J gene: TRBJ2-7
V gene: TRBV6-6
D gene: -